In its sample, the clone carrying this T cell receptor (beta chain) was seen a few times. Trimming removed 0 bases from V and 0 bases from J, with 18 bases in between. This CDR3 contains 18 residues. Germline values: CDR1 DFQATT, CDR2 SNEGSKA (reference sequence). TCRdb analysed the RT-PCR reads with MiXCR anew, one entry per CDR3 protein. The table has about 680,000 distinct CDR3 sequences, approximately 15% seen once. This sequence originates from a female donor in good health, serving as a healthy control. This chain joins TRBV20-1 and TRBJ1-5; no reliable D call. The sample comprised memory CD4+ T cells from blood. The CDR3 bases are TGCAGTGCTAGAGATACCCAGATAGGGTGGGGTAGCAATCAGCCCCAGCATTTT. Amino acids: CSARDTQIGWGSNQPQHF.